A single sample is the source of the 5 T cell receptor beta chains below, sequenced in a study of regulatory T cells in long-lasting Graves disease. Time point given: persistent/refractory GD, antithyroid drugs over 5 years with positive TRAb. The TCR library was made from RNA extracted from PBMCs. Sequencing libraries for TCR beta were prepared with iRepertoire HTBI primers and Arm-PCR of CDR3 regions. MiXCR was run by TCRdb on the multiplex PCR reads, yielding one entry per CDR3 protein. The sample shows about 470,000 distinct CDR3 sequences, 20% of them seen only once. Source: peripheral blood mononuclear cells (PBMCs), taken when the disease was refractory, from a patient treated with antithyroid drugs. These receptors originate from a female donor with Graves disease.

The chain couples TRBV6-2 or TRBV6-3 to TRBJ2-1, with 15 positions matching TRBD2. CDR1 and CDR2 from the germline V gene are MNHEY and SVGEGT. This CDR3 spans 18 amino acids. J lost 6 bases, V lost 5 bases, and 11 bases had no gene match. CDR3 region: CASSGTSGRHFRGNEQFF. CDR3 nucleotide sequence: TGTGCCAGCAGTGGGACTAGCGGGAGGCACTTTAGGGGCAATGAGCAGTTCTTC.

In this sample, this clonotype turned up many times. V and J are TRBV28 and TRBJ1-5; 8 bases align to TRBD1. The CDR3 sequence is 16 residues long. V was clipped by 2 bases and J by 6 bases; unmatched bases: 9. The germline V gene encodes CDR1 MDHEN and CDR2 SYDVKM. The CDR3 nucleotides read TGTGCCAGCAGTTTAGTTCGGACAGGGCGAGGTCAGCCCCAGCATTTT. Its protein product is CASSLVRTGRGQPQHF.

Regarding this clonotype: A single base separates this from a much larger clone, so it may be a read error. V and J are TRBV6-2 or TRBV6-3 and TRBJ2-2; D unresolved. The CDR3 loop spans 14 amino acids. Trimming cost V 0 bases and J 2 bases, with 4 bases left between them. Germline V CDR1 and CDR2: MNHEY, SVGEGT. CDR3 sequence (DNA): TGTGCCAGCAGTTACTCGTTCAACACCGGGGAGCTGTTTTTT. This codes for CASSYSFNTGELFF.

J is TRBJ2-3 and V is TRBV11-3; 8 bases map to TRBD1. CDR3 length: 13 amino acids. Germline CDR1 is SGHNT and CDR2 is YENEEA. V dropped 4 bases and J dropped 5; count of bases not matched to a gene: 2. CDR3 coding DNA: TGTGCCAGCAGCTCCAGGGGGCTAGATACGCAGTATTTT. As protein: CASSSRGLDTQYF.

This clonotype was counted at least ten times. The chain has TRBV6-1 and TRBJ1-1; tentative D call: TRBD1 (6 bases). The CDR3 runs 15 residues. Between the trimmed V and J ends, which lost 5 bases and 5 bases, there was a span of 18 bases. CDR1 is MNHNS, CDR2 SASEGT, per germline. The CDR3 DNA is TGTGCCAGCAGTCCCGGACAGATCCGAGGGACTGAAGCTTTCTTT. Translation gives CASSPGQIRGTEAFF.